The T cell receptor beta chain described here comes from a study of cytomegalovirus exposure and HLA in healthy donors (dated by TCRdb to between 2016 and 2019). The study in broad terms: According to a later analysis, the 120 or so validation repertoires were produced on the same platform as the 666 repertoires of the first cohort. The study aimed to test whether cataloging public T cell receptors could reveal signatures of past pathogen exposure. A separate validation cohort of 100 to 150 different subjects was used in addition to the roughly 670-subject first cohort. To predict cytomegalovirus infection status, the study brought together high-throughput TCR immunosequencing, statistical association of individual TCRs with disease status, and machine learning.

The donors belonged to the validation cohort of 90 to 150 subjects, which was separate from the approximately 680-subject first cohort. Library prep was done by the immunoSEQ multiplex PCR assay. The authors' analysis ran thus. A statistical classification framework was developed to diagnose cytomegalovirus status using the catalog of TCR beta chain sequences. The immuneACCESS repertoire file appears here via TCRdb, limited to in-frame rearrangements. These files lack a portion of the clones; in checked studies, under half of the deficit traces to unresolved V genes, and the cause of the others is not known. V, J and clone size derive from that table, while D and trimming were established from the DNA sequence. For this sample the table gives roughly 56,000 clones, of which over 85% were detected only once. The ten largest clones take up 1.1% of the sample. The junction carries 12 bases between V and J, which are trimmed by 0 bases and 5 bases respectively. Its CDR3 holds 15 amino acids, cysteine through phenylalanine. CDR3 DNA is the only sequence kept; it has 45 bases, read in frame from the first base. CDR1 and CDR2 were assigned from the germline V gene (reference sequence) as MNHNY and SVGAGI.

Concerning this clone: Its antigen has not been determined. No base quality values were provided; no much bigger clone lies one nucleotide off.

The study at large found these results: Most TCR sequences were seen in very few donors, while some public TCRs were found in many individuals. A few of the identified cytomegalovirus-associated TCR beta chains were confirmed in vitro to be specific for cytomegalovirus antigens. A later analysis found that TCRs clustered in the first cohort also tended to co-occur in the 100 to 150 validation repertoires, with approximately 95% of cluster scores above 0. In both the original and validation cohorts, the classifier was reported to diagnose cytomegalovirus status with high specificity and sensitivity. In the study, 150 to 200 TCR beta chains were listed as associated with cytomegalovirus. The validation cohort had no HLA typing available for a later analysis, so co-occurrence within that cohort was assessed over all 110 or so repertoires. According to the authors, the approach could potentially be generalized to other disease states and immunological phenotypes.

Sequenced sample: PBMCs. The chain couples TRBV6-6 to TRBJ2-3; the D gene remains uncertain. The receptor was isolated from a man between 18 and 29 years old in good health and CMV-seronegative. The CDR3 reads CASSYSNTRGDTQYF. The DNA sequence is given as TGTGCCAGCAGTTACTCGAACACCCGAGGAGATACGCAGTATTTT.